This T cell receptor beta chain came from a study of Graves' ophthalmopathy and Graves' hyperthyroidism. Study-wide results and caveats: In blood appeared most of the expanded thyroid clonotypes whose frequency exceeded 0.001.

Physicians reached a diagnosis by relying on clinical symptoms, serum thyroxine, TRAb, thyroid ultrasound and orbital computed tomography. Isolation of PBMCs was performed using 9.5 to 10 ml of fresh peripheral blood. The germline gives CDR1 SGHNT, CDR2 YENEEA. This CDR3 comprises 16 residues. V shed 4 bases, J shed 2 bases, and the junction held 8 bases outside the gene matches. Amplified material comprised TCR beta CDR3 regions derived from RNA transcripts. Investigators did first-round RT-PCR with HTBI primers, then second-round multiplex PCR. TCRdb called the multiplex PCR reads again in MiXCR, with one record for every CDR3 protein. The table lists about 480,000 distinct CDR3 sequences, 13% to 15% of them singletons. In this sample, this clonotype turned up many times. What it recognizes is unknown.

Material for sequencing was blood. The chain joins TRBV11-3 to TRBJ2-3; 8 bases fit TRBD2. This sequence originates from a woman aged 25 to 39 with Graves' ophthalmopathy. The CDR3 loop is CASSYKREWSTDTQYF. The CDR3 DNA sequence: TGTGCCAGCAGCTACAAGCGGGAGTGGTCCACAGATACGCAGTATTTT.